The source of this TCR beta chain is a study of blood T cell repertoires in COVID-19. At the level of the study: Sample material is recorded as cDNA or gDNA derived from T cells, B-cell-depleted T cells, or PBMCs.

The method was immunoSEQ multiplex PCR; TCRdb's version includes in-frame clones alone and lacks a portion of them. The table records about 180,000 clones, more than 75% of them present only once. This clone was picked up one time. Germline trimming cut 8 bases from V and 4 bases from J; bases unmatched to any gene: 11. This CDR3 is built from 15 residues. Per germline, CDR1 MGHRA and CDR2 YSYEKL. The V call is TRBV4-1, the J call TRBJ1-5; 7 positions agree with TRBD1. Source material: PBMCs or T cells enriched from blood (not recorded which). This sequence originates from a woman aged 50 to 65 who had recovered from COVID-19. The DNA of the CDR3 is TGCGCCAGCGACTCCACCGGGACAGTTAATCAGCCCCAGCATTTT. Encoded protein: CASDSTGTVNQPQHF.